The text below deals with one TCR beta chain. The clone's antigen remains unknown. Nothing much larger sits one base from this clone, and base qualities are not available. Patients with a history of autoimmune disease or receiving systemic immunosuppression were excluded from the trial. Peripheral blood for TCR sequencing was collected from all dose cohorts at baseline, on cycle 4 day 1, and on cycle 7 day 1. Samples came from an open-label, multicenter, first-in-human phase I dose-escalation trial of ivuxolimab. Adults with locally advanced or metastatic head and neck squamous cell, hepatocellular, melanoma or renal cell carcinoma were enrolled in the trial. CD4+ and CD8+ T cells were sorted separately from peripheral blood before TCR sequencing. Genomic DNA was isolated from the sorted cells so that the TCRbeta CDR3 region could be sequenced. TCRbeta CDR3 regions were sequenced using the immunoSEQ Assay. This is the immuneACCESS table as TCRdb keeps it, with only in-frame sequences that have V and J called. A part of the clones is gone; compared with another copy, unresolved V genes explain less than half, and the rest is unexplained. Counted in this sample were roughly 6,500 clones; more than 75% of them appeared once. The ten largest clones take up approximately 28% of the sample.

V trim: 4 bases; J trim: 2 bases; unmatched bases: 23. The germline V gene supplies CDR1 ENHRY and CDR2 SYGVKD. CDR3 length: 21 amino acids, cysteine to phenylalanine. Solely the CDR3 DNA is kept, with 63 bases framed from the first base. The sample originates from a study of OX40 agonist ivuxolimab in advanced cancers. A note on the overall study: Ivuxolimab, which targeted the costimulatory receptor OX40 (CD134), was an agonistic, fully human IgG2 monoclonal antibody. Intravenous ivuxolimab was administered to patients every 2 weeks at six dose levels: 0.01, 0.1, 0.3, 1.5, 3 and 10 mg/kg. Of the approximately 50 dose-escalation patients, hepatocellular carcinoma was present in about 20, melanoma in approximately 15, renal cell carcinoma in 9 and head and neck cancer in 9. A male proportion of roughly 80% and a mean age of 60 years, ranging from 23 to 79, were recorded for the dose-escalation cohort. Patients were allowed to have had prior anti-PD-1, anti-PD-L1 or anti-CTLA-4 therapy, and approximately 39% of the dose-escalation patients had been treated with checkpoint inhibitors. Three dose-escalation patients achieved partial responses, one with hepatocellular carcinoma and two with cutaneous melanoma. Peripheral TCRbeta sequencing aimed to test whether ivuxolimab altered TCR sequence diversity and caused clonal T-cell expansion. The paper reports the monotherapy dose-escalation portion (N ≈ 50 patients) of the phase I ivuxolimab trial. What the authors observed across the whole study: The antigen specificity of the peripheral T cells that underwent clonal expansion was not determined. Low levels of normalized T-cell clonal expansion were also seen in some patients who did not respond. In the 0.1-3.0 mg/kg groups, partial responders had among the lowest normalized peripheral clonal expansion, particularly in CD8+ T cells. After ivuxolimab, more expanded clones were found on average in CD8+ T cells than in CD4+ T cells. At doses of 0.1 to 3.0 mg/kg, clonal expansion of both CD4+ and CD8+ blood T cells was observed from baseline to week 6.

The specimen comprised CD4+ or CD8+ T cells sorted from blood, sampled in a trial of the OX40 agonist ivuxolimab. The V gene is TRBV10-3 and the J gene is TRBJ2-7; the central 10 bases match TRBD2. The sequence was obtained from an adult with an advanced solid tumor such as melanoma, head and neck, liver or kidney cancer. The nucleotides are TGTGCCATCAGTGGTATTTTTGCGGACAGGGCTAGCGGGAGTACCCCCTACGAGCAGTACTTC. Its coded protein is CAISGIFADRASGSTPYEQYF.